The 13 T cell receptor beta chains below all came from one sample that was sequenced in a study of cytomegalovirus exposure and HLA in healthy donors. The primer mix had 60 Vbeta and 13 Jbeta primers. TCRdb's copy holds only in-frame clones and misses some; the assay was immunoSEQ multiplex PCR. The table has some 150,000 clones, over 75% seen once. Sequencing input: PBMCs. These receptor sequences come from a woman younger than 45 in good health and CMV-seronegative.

The genes are TRBV29-1 and TRBJ1-1; D is perhaps TRBD1 (5 bases). The CDR3 runs 12 residues. Trimming left V 3 bases short and J 4 bases short, with 9 bases between. Germline CDR1 and CDR2: SQVTM and ANQGSEA. The CDR3: CSVDAGPTEAFF. As DNA, the CDR3 is TGCAGCGTTGATGCGGGGCCCACTGAAGCTTTCTTT.

V gene TRBV9 combines with J gene TRBJ2-7; no clear D. The ends were cut back, 0 bases at V and 3 bases at J, with 13 bases in the middle. Germline V CDR1 and CDR2: SGDLS, YYNGEE. This CDR3 is built from 15 residues. The DNA for the CDR3 is TGTGCCAGCAGCGTAGTACCGGGTAACTACTACGAGCAGTACTTC. Residues: CASSVVPGNYYEQYF.

The rearrangement uses TRBV23-1 and TRBJ2-7; no definite D call. TRBV23-1 is treated as an ORF (open reading frame) with a function not yet certain. The CDR3 loop spans 13 amino acids. V shed 2 bases and J shed 4 bases, with 9 bases lying between them. The CDR3 region is CASSQGRLYEQYF. The CDR3 DNA is TGCGCCAGCAGTCAAGGCCGTCTGTACGAGCAGTACTTC.

The chain recombines TRBV15 with TRBJ1-1; 7 bases fit TRBD1. Trimming removed 3 bases from V and 3 bases from J; junction bases left unmatched: 4. Germline CDR1 LNHNV, CDR2 YYDKDF (reference sequence). CDR3 length equals 14 residues. The DNA of the CDR3 is TGTGCCACCAGCAGGCCAGGGACAGACACTGAAGCTTTCTTT. Protein sequence: CATSRPGTDTEAFF.

This clone was seen only a few times. The chain links TRBV10-3 to TRBJ1-2, with 7 bases identical to TRBD1. Germline V gives CDR1 ENHRY, CDR2 SYGVKD. CDR3 length equals 14 residues. Losses at the gene ends were 3 bases for V and 8 bases for J; bases not matched to a gene: 9. CDR3 in DNA: TGTGCCATCAGTGACCCCTTGACAGGGAAGGGCTACACCTTC. Translated, it gives CAISDPLTGKGYTF.

Regarding this clone: Relative to the germline gene, one junction end is altered; a read error may explain this. This chain links TRBV4-3 with TRBJ1-2, with 9 bases identical to TRBD1. The germline gives CDR1 LGHNA, CDR2 YSLEER. The CDR3 contains 14 residues. This chain's CDR3 is CASSPTGTGLPVSF. In DNA form, the CDR3 reads TGCGCCAGCAGCCCAACCGGGACAGGGCTGCCGGTTAGCTTC.

CDR3 nucleotide sequence: TGTGCCAGCAGCTTCGGTGCGATGGTTTCTAACTATGGCTACACCTTC. Protein product: CASSFGAMVSNYGYTF. The J gene is TRBJ1-2, the V gene TRBV7-9; the D is unclear. V was shortened by 3 bases and J by 0 bases, with 14 bases between the two germline ends. CDR1 and CDR2 (germline): SEHNR, FQNEAQ (reference sequence). CDR3 length: 16 amino acids.

CDR3 sequence reads: CASSYGGAETQYF. CDR3 bases: TGTGCCAGCAGTTACGGGGGGGCCGAGACCCAGTACTTC. The J gene is TRBJ2-5, the V gene TRBV6-5; possibly TRBD2 for D (7 bases). V lost 2 bases and J lost 5, with 9 bases in between. This CDR3 spans 13 amino acids. Germline loops: CDR1 MNHEY, CDR2 SVGAGI.

This clone was observed a handful of times. This rearrangement joins TRBV2 to TRBJ1-1; the match to TRBD1 covers 9 bases. J was trimmed by 10 bases and V by 4 bases; bases with no gene match: 1. CDR3 size: 11 residues. CDR1 is SNHLY, CDR2 FYNNEI, per germline. The CDR3 reads CASSVDRGAFF. The CDR3 DNA sequence: TGTGCCAGCAGTGTGGACAGGGGAGCTTTCTTT.

V gene TRBV5-1 combines with J gene TRBJ2-5; weak D call: TRBD1 (5 bases). Germline lookup yields CDR1 SGHRS and CDR2 YFSETQ. Trimming left V 3 bases short and J 2 bases short, with 14 bases between. The CDR3 is made up of 15 amino acids. CDR3 residues: CASSSLGRSQETQYF. The CDR3 region has the DNA TGCGCCAGCAGCTCGCTGGGGCGGTCGCAAGAGACCCAGTACTTC.

This rearrangement joins TRBV6-4 to TRBJ1-4; the D gene is possibly TRBD1 (6 bases). The CDR3 covers 16 residues. Per germline, CDR1 MRHNA and CDR2 SNTAGT. The ends were cut back, 5 bases at V and 3 bases at J, with 16 bases in the middle. Here the CDR3 reads CASSPQGGPPNEKLFF. The CDR3 region has the DNA TGTGCCAGCAGTCCACAGGGCGGGCCGCCTAATGAAAAACTGTTTTTT.

The chain has TRBV30 and TRBJ1-1; 11 nucleotides line up with TRBD1. There are 13 residues in the CDR3. Germline V lookup: CDR1 GTSNPN, CDR2 SVGIG (reference sequence). V trimming: 0 bases; J trimming: 11 bases; junction bases outside the gene matches: 5. The CDR3 spells CAWSVGQGAGAFF. CDR3 nucleotide sequence: TGTGCCTGGAGTGTTGGACAGGGGGCAGGGGCTTTCTTT.

The J gene is TRBJ1-3, the V gene TRBV4-1, with D perhaps TRBD1 (5 bases). V was cut by 3 bases and J by 0 bases, with 15 bases left in between. The germline V gene encodes CDR1 MGHRA and CDR2 YSYEKL. The length of the CDR3 is 17 residues. CDR3 region: CASSQFERGFSGNTIYF. The CDR3 DNA sequence: TGCGCCAGCAGCCAGTTTGAAAGGGGCTTCTCTGGAAACACCATATATTTT.